Shown below are 17 T cell receptor beta chains from a single sample sequenced in a study of OX40 agonist ivuxolimab in advanced cancers. Sequencing used immunoSEQ multiplex PCR; TCRdb keeps in-frame clones, though not all of them. The repertoire includes 95,000 or so clones, under 85% of them detected once, and 3% to 4% sits in the top ten. The starting material was CD4+ or CD8+ T cells sorted from blood, obtained in a trial of the OX40 agonist ivuxolimab. All receptors come from an adult with an advanced solid tumor such as melanoma, head and neck, liver or kidney cancer.

V usage is TRBV5-5 and J usage is TRBJ1-5, with D possibly matching TRBD1 (6 bases). V was cut by 4 bases and J by 6 bases, with 17 bases left in between. This CDR3 region has 15 residues. Germline assignment: CDR1 SGHKS and CDR2 YYEKEE (reference sequence). Written as DNA, the CDR3 is TGTGCCAGCAGCCCTACCACGACAGGTGCTCAGCCCCAGCATTTT. This translates into CASSPTTTGAQPQHF.

This sequence joins TRBV7-9 and TRBJ2-1; no definite D call. CDR3 length: 11 residues. V lost 2 bases and J lost 7, with 3 bases in between. Germline loops: CDR1 SEHNR, CDR2 FQNEAQ (reference sequence). As DNA, the CDR3 is TGTGCCAGCAGCTTACCAAATGAGCAGTTCTTC. This sequence encodes CASSLPNEQFF.

The chain recombines TRBV15 with TRBJ2-7; tentatively, D is TRBD2 (6 bases). Germline V gene data show CDR1 as LNHNV and CDR2 as YYDKDF (reference sequence). The CDR3 has 16 residues. With 2 bases removed from V and 4 bases from J, the gap between germline ends came to 18 bases. The CDR3 sequence is CATSRRTGTDFYEQYF. Written as DNA, the CDR3 is TGTGCCACCAGCAGACGAACCGGGACTGACTTTTACGAGCAGTACTTC.

This clone was found once. The chain has TRBV4-3 and TRBJ2-2, with D unresolved. Between the trimmed V and J ends, which lost 0 bases and 3 bases, there was a span of 8 bases. CDR1 is LGHNA, CDR2 YSLEER, per germline. The CDR3 runs 15 residues. The CDR3 sequence: CASSQDLGHTGELFF. For the CDR3, the DNA is TGCGCCAGCAGCCAAGATTTAGGGCACACCGGGGAGCTGTTTTTT.

This chain uses TRBV28 with TRBJ1-2; 7 nucleotides agree with TRBD1. The CDR3 has 15 residues. Germline CDR1 and CDR2: MDHEN and SYDVKM. With V trimmed by 2 bases and J by 5 bases, 8 bases remained unmatched. The CDR3 nucleotides read TGTGCCAGCAGTTTAAACAGGGGTTTAGTATATGGCTACACCTTC. Translation gives CASSLNRGLVYGYTF.

A single count supports this clone. The chain combines TRBV7-2 with TRBJ2-1; TRBD2 matches 8 bases. Trimming cost V 3 bases and J 6 bases; bases outside gene matches: 4. This CDR3 is built from 14 residues. The V gene's germline CDR1 is SGHTA and CDR2 FQGNSA. The CDR3 loop reads CASSFYAGGNEQFF. DNA for the CDR3: TGTGCCAGCAGCTTTTATGCGGGAGGCAATGAGCAGTTCTTC.

This clone was counted a few times. CDR3: CASSPVGGSSRYEQYF. For the CDR3, the DNA is TGTGCCAGCAGCCCAGTGGGTGGGAGTAGTAGGTACGAGCAGTACTTC. The V call is TRBV7-9, the J call TRBJ2-7, with TRBD2 as a possible D gene (5 bases). CDR1 and CDR2 (germline): SEHNR, FQNEAQ (reference sequence). The CDR3 has 16 residues. V was pared by 5 bases and J by 4 bases, with 21 bases between.

V and J are TRBV2 and TRBJ2-3, with 7 bases that match TRBD2. The CDR3 is 17 residues long. V trimming: 4 bases; J trimming: 6 bases; junction bases outside the gene matches: 16. Germline V gene sequence: CDR1 SNHLY, CDR2 FYNNEI. The DNA of the CDR3 is TGTGCCAGCAGTGCAAGGGAGGGGCTAGCGGTTAGGGATACGCAGTATTTT. This encodes CASSAREGLAVRDTQYF.

The count of this clone is one. This sequence joins TRBV5-1 and TRBJ2-5, with 13 bases aligning to TRBD2. From germline, CDR1 is SGHRS and CDR2 YFSETQ. The trim removed 3 bases at V and 5 bases at J, leaving 4 bases unmatched. The CDR3 length is 15 residues. For the CDR3, the DNA is TGCGCCAGCAGCTCCTTGACTAGCGGGAGGGAGACCCAGTACTTC. This gives the protein CASSSLTSGRETQYF.

The chain combines TRBV7-8 with TRBJ2-7, with 8 bases identical to TRBD2. The CDR3 contains 14 residues. V shed 7 bases and J 6 bases; nucleotides not matched to a gene: 11. CDR1 SGHVS and CDR2 FQNEAQ come from the germline V gene. CDR3: CASTLSRGGLEQYF. As DNA, the CDR3 is TGTGCCAGCACCCTATCCCGGGGGGGGCTCGAGCAGTACTTC.

This clone was seen a few times. The rearrangement joins TRBV7-3 to TRBJ2-1; TRBD2 is a possible D gene (6 bases). CDR1 is SGHTA, CDR2 FQGTGA, per germline. This CDR3 has 16 residues. Trimming cost V 5 bases and J 1 base, with 15 bases left between them. The CDR3 is CASSPRAGRSYNEQFF. For the CDR3, the DNA is TGTGCCAGCAGCCCCCGGGCGGGAAGGTCCTACAATGAGCAGTTCTTC.

In the case of this clone: No conserved phenylalanine or tryptophan ends this CDR3, so it is likely a read error. V gene TRBV5-5 combines with J gene TRBJ1-1; possible D gene TRBD1, 6 bases. CDR3 length: 14 residues. Germline loops: CDR1 SGHKS, CDR2 YYEKEE (reference sequence). V dropped 4 bases and J dropped 0 bases, with 10 bases sitting between them. CDR3 residues: CASSPTGLNTEAFL. The CDR3 nucleotides read TGTGCCAGCAGCCCTACAGGGTTGAACACTGAAGCTTTCCTT.

Concerning this clone: A junction end diverges from the germline sequence, so it may reflect a read error. J is TRBJ2-7 and V is TRBV7-7; 9 nucleotides line up with TRBD2. The CDR3 consists of 14 residues. Germline V gene data show CDR1 as SSHAT and CDR2 as FNYEAQ (reference sequence). The CDR3 loop reads CASSPGTSSYEQYF. CDR3 in DNA: TGTGCTAGCAGCCCCGGGACTAGCAGCTACGAGCAGTACTTC.

The chain carries TRBV5-4 and TRBJ2-1; possible D gene TRBD2, 5 bases. Between the trimmed V and J ends, which lost 2 bases and 9 bases, there was a span of 12 bases. The CDR3 has 13 amino acids. CDR1 SGHNT and CDR2 YYREEE come from the germline V gene (reference sequence). The CDR3 DNA reads as TGTGCCAGCAGCTTCGCGAGGGCGAGTGAGCAGTTCTTC. The encoded protein is CASSFARASEQFF.

This clone was seen only once. The V call is TRBV5-1, the J call TRBJ2-7; D possibly corresponds to TRBD2 (5 bases). Germline V lookup: CDR1 SGHRS, CDR2 YFSETQ. V lost 4 bases, J lost 2 bases, and 13 bases lay in between. The CDR3 has 14 amino acids. For the CDR3, the DNA is TGCGCCAGCAGCCGTGTCTCGGGAACCTACGAGCAGTACTTC. This encodes CASSRVSGTYEQYF.

This chain joins TRBV7-2 and TRBJ2-3; possible D gene TRBD1, 6 bases. The CDR3 runs to 13 residues. Deletions cut 5 bases from V and 11 bases from J, with 17 bases between. From germline, CDR1 is SGHTA and CDR2 FQGNSA. CDR3 protein: CASSNLPRDKQYF. CDR3 bases: TGTGCCAGCAGCAATCTACCCCGGGACAAGCAGTATTTT.

V usage is TRBV28 and J usage is TRBJ2-2; no clear D. Germline loops: CDR1 MDHEN, CDR2 SYDVKM. This CDR3 is 13 amino acids long. V shed 7 bases and J shed 4 bases, with 10 bases lying between them. In DNA form, the CDR3 reads TGTGCCAGCAAAATATGGGGCACCGGGGAGCTGTTTTTT. It yields the protein CASKIWGTGELFF.